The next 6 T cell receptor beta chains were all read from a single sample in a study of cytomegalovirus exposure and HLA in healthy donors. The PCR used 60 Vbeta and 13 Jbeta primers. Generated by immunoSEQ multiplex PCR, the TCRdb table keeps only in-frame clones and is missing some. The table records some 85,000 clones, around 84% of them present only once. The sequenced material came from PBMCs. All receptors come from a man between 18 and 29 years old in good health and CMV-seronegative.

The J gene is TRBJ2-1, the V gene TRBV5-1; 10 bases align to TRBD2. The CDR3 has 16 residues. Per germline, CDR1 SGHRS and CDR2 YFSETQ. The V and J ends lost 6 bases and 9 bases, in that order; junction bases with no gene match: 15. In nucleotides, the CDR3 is TGCGCCAGCACCCCATTAGGGGCTAGCGGGAGTGGTGAGCAGTTCTTC. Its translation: CASTPLGASGSGEQFF.

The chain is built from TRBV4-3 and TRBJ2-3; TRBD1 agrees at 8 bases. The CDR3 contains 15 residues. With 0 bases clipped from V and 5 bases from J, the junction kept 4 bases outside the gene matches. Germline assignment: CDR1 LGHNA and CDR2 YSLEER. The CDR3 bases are TGCGCCAGCAGCCAAGAACCGGACAGGGTAGATACGCAGTATTTT. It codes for CASSQEPDRVDTQYF.

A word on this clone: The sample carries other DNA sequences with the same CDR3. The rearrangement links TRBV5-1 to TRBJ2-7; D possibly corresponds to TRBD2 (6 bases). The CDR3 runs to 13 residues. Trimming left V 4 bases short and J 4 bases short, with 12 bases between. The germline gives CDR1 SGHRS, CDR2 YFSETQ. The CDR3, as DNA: TGCGCCAGCAGCCGAGGAGGGAGTTACGAGCAGTACTTC. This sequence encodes CASSRGGSYEQYF.

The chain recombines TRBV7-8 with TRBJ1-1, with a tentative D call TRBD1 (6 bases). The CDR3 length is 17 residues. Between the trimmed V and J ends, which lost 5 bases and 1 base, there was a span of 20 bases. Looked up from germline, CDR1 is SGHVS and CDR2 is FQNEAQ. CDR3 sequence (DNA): TGTGCCAGCAGCCTTACACGGCGAAGGGGGTGGAACACTGAAGCTTTCTTT. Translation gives CASSLTRRRGWNTEAFF.

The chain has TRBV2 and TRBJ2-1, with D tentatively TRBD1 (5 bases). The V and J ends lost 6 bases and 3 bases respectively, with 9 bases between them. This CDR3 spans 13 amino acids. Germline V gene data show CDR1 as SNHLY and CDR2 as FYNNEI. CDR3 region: CASSLDNYNEQFF. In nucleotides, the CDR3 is TGTGCCAGCAGCCTGGACAACTACAATGAGCAGTTCTTC.

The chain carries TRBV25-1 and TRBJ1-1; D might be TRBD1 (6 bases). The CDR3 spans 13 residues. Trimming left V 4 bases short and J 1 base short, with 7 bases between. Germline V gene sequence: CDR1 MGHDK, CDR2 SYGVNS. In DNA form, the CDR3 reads TGTGCCAGCAGTGGGACAGAGAACACTGAAGCTTTCTTT. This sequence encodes CASSGTENTEAFF.